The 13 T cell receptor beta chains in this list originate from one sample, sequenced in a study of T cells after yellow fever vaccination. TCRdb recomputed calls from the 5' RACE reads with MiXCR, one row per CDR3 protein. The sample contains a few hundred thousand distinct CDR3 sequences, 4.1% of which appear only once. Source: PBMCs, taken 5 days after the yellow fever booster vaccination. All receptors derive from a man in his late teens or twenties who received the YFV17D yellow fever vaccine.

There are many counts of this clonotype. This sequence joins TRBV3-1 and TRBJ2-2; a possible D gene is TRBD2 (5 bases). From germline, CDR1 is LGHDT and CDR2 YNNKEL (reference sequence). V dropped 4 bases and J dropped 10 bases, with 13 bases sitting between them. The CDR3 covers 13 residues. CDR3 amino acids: CASSRTSQEELFF. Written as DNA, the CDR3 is TGTGCCAGCAGCCGGACTTCACAAGAGGAGCTGTTTTTT.

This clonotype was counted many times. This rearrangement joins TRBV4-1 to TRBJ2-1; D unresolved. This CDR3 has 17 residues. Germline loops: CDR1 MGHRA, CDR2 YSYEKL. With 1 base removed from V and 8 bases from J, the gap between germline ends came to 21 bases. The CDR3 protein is CASSQAPGAPINDEQFF. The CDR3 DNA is TGCGCCAGCAGCCAAGCCCCTGGTGCCCCTATTAACGATGAGCAGTTCTTC.

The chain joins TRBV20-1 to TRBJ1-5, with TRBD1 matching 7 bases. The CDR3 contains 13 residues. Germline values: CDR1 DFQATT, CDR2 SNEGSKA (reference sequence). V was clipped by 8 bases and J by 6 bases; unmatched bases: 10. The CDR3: CSSTGAPGQPQHF. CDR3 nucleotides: TGCAGTAGTACAGGGGCGCCAGGTCAGCCCCAGCATTTT.

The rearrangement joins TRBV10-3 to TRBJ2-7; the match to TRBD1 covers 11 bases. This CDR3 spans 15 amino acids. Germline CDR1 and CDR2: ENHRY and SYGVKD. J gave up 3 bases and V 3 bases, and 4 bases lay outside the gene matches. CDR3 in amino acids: CAISEPDRGLYEQYF. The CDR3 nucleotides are TGTGCCATCAGTGAACCGGACAGGGGGCTCTACGAGCAGTACTTC.

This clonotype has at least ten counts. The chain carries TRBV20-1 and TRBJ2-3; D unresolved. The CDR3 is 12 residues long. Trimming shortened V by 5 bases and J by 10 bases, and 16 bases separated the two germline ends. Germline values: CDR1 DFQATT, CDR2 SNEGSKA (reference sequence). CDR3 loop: CSADPGLRAQYF. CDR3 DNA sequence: TGCAGTGCTGACCCGGGTCTCCGGGCGCAGTATTTT.

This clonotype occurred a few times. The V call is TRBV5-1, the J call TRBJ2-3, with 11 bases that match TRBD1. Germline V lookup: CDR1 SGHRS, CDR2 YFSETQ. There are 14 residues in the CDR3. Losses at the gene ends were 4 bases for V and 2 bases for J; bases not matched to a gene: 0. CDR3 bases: TGCGCCAGCAGCGGACAGGGGGCCACAGATACGCAGTATTTT. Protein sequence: CASSGQGATDTQYF.

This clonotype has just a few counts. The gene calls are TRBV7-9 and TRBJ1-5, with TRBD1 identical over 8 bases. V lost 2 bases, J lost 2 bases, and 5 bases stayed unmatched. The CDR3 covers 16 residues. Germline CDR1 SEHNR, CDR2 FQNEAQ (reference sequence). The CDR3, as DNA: TGTGCCAGCAGCTTATCCAGGGGGCGAGGCAATCAGCCCCAGCATTTT. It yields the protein CASSLSRGRGNQPQHF.

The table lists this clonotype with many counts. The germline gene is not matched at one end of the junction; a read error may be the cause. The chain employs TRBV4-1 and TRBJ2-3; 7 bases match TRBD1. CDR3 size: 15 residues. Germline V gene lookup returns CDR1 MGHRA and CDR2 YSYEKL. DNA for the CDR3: TGCGCCAGCAGTCAAGGGGGCGGTCGCACAGATACGCAGTATTTT. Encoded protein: CASSQGGGRTDTQYF.

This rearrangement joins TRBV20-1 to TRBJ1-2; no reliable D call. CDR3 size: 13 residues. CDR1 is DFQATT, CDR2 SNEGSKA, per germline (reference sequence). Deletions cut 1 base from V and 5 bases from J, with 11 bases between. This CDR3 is CSARVSGAYGYTF. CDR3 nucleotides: TGCAGTGCTAGAGTTAGCGGCGCGTATGGCTACACCTTC.

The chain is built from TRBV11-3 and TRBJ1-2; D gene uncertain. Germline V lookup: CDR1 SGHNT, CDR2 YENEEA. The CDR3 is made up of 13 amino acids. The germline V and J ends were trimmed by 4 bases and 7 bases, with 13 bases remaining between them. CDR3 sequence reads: CASSSVGGLGYTF. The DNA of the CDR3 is TGTGCCAGCAGCTCGGTCGGAGGACTTGGCTACACCTTC.

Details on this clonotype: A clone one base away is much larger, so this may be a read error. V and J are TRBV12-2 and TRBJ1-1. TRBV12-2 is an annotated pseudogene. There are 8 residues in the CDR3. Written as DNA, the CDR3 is TGTGCAAGTCGCTTCCCTATCTTT. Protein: CASRFPIF.

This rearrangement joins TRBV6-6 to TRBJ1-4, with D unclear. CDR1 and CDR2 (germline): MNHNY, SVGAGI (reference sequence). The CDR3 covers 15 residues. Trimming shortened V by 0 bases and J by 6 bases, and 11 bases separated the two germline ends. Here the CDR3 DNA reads TGTGCCAGCAGTTACTCGTTAGGGTACGATGAAAAACTGTTTTTT. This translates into CASSYSLGYDEKLFF.

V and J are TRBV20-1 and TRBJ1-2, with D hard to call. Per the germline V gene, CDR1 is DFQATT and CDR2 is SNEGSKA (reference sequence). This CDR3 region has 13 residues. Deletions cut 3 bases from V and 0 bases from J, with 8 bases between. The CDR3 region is CSARDGSNYGYTF. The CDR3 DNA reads TGCAGTGCTAGGGACGGCTCTAACTATGGCTACACCTTC.